A selection of T cell receptor beta chains follows, all from one sample in a study of response to subunit inactivated influenza vaccine. TCRdb used MiXCR to reprocess the RT-PCR reads, holding one entry per CDR3 protein. The table records approximately 500,000 distinct CDR3 sequences, 10% to 15% of them present only once. Material: PBMCs from blood, obtained about 6 weeks after vaccination. The receptors stem from a man over 45 who received an inactivated influenza vaccine. CDR3s include the opening cysteine and the closing phenylalanine or tryptophan. D genes are given only for firm matches. Clone size is not always given. Where it is, it says once, few, many or a class for expanded clones.

J gene | V gene | D gene | clone size | CDR3 protein | CDR3 DNA
TRBJ2-1 | TRBV6-2/TRBV6-3 | TRBD2 | NA | CASSMGLAGVGEQFF | TGTGCCAGCAGTATGGGACTAGCGGGAGTTGGTGAGCAGTTCTTC
TRBJ1-1 | TRBV11-2 | NA | NA | CASSLEVLILKDTEAFF | TGTGCCAGCAGCTTAGAGGTCCTCATCCTTAAGGACACTGAAGCTTTCTTT
TRBJ1-1 | TRBV2 | NA | few | CASLPLGERGLGAFF | TGTGCCAGTTTGCCTTTGGGGGAAAGGGGGTTGGGAGCTTTCTTT
TRBJ2-1 | TRBV7-2 | NA | many | CASSVMYYNEQFF | TGTGCCAGCAGCGTCATGTACTACAATGAGCAGTTCTTC
TRBJ2-5 | TRBV9 | NA | few | CASSVGLAGERETQYF | TGTGCCAGCAGCGTAGGTTTGGCAGGGGAACGGGAGACCCAGTACTTC
TRBJ2-5 | TRBV28 | TRBD2 | NA | CASSPTSGAWRETQYF | TGTGCCAGCAGCCCTACTAGCGGAGCCTGGAGAGAGACCCAGTACTTC
TRBJ2-5 | TRBV4-3 | NA | many | CASSQDHNQRETQYF | TGCGCCAGCAGCCAAGATCATAACCAGCGGGAGACCCAGTACTTC
TRBJ1-2 | TRBV5-6 | NA | NA | CASSTISYGYTF | TGTGCCAGCAGCACAATCAGCTATGGCTACACCTTC
TRBJ2-5 | TRBV12-3/TRBV12-4 | NA | NA | CASSITGSMGTQYF | TGTGCCAGCAGTATCACCGGGTCGATGGGGACCCAGTACTTC
TRBJ2-6 | TRBV7-2 | NA | NA | CASSSVRGANVLTF | TGTGCCAGCAGCTCCGTAAGGGGGGCCAACGTCCTGACTTTC
TRBJ2-7 | TRBV7-9 | NA | NA | CASSLGGSGYEQYF | TGTGCCAGCAGCTTAGGGGGATCAGGCTACGAGCAGTACTTC
TRBJ1-1 | TRBV7-9 | NA | NA | CASSYHFRGNTEAFF | TGTGCCAGCAGCTACCACTTCAGGGGGAACACTGAAGCTTTCTTT
TRBJ2-1 | TRBV29-1 | TRBD2 | NA | CSVEELAGYSYNEQFF | TGCAGCGTTGAAGAACTAGCGGGATACTCCTACAATGAGCAGTTCTTC
TRBJ2-4 | TRBV20-1 | NA | few | CSARGRTTPYLAKNIQYF | TGCAGTGCTAGAGGGCGGACCACACCGTACTTAGCCAAAAACATTCAGTACTTC
TRBJ2-7 | TRBV27 | TRBD1 | many | CASSVLGQGHEQYF | TGTGCCAGCAGTGTACTGGGACAGGGACACGAGCAGTACTTC
TRBJ2-1 | TRBV7-3 | NA | few | CASSKDSGSYNEQFF | TGTGCCAGCTCAAAGGACAGCGGATCCTACAATGAGCAGTTCTTC
TRBJ1-2 | TRBV14 | NA | few | CASSQDQGSNYGYTF | TGTGCCAGCAGCCAAGACCAGGGGTCTAACTATGGCTACACCTTC
TRBJ2-1 | TRBV4-3 | TRBD2 | few | CASSQSSGSSYNEQFF | TGCGCCAGCAGCCAATCTAGCGGAAGCTCCTACAATGAGCAGTTCTTC
TRBJ2-3 | TRBV12-3/TRBV12-4 | TRBD2 | few | CASGTSGVSADTQYF | TGTGCCAGCGGAACTAGCGGGGTTTCGGCAGATACGCAGTATTTT
TRBJ2-3 | TRBV7-9 | NA | once | CASSLATVQGTDTQYF | TGTGCCAGCAGCTTAGCTACGGTACAGGGCACAGATACGCAGTATTTT
TRBJ2-1 | TRBV7-2 | TRBD1 | many | CASSLAQGQGPHEQFF | TGTGCCAGCAGCTTAGCGCAGGGACAGGGCCCCCATGAGCAGTTCTTC
TRBJ2-7 | TRBV7-9 | NA | few | CASSLRATYEQYF | TGTGCCAGCAGCTTACGGGCGACCTACGAGCAGTACTTC